This T cell receptor beta chain appears in the sequencing data of a study of blood T cell repertoires in COVID-19. This clone turned up a few times. CDR1 and CDR2 from the germline V gene are MNHEY and SMNVEV (reference sequence). The CDR3 is 12 residues long. Trimming pared 3 bases from V and 6 bases from J, leaving 6 bases between. Clones were read by immunoSEQ multiplex PCR, and TCRdb kept only the in-frame ones, dropping some. The table includes 140,000 or so clones, 70% to 85% detected once. This sequence originates from a young woman who had been exposed to COVID-19. The gene calls are TRBV27 and TRBJ1-5; D is unresolved. Sequencing was carried out using PBMCs or T cells enriched from blood (not recorded which). CDR3 sequence: CASSFTGQPQHF. Written as DNA, the CDR3 is TGTGCCAGCAGTTTTACGGGTCAGCCCCAGCATTTT.